These T cell receptor beta chains were read from a single sample in a study of the immune and genomic landscape of osteosarcoma. Clones were sequenced by immunoSEQ multiplex PCR, and TCRdb holds only the in-frame ones, with some missing. The sample lists around 2,200 clones; 65% to 85% were seen once. The sample was osteosarcoma tumor tissue from the lung. The source of these receptors is a human donor with osteosarcoma. Each CDR3 is given without its conserved first and last residue. Fields, in order: J gene, V gene, CDR3 length, CDR3 protein.

j_gene: TRBJ2-5; v_gene: TRBV5-1; len: 11; CDR3aa: ASSLENRETQY
j_gene: TRBJ1-2; v_gene: TRBV7-9; len: 10; CDR3aa: ASSWMDNGYT
j_gene: TRBJ2-2; v_gene: TRBV6-1; len: 13; CDR3aa: ASSEIRGDTGELF
j_gene: TRBJ2-7; v_gene: TRBV27; len: 11; CDR3aa: ASTETGHDEQY
j_gene: TRBJ1-5; v_gene: TRBV19; len: 13; CDR3aa: ASSLLQGPLLSQH
j_gene: TRBJ2-5; v_gene: TRBV6-5; len: 12; CDR3aa: ASSSLGLRKTQY
j_gene: TRBJ2-2; v_gene: TRBV7-5; len: 14; CDR3aa: ASSSWTATNTGELF
j_gene: TRBJ2-5; v_gene: TRBV18; len: 11; CDR3aa: ASSPGPGKGQY
j_gene: TRBJ1-6; v_gene: TRBV5-1; len: 14; CDR3aa: ASSAGFGSYNSPLH
j_gene: TRBJ1-4; v_gene: TRBV7-9; len: 14; CDR3aa: ASGNRVRVPGEKLF
j_gene: TRBJ2-7; v_gene: TRBV30; len: 19; CDR3aa: AWSVLVVGTGRGRSSYEQY
j_gene: TRBJ1-5; v_gene: TRBV6-1; len: 12; CDR3aa: ASSPPGARQPQH
j_gene: TRBJ2-4; v_gene: TRBV7-2; len: 11; CDR3aa: ASSRTEVNIQY
j_gene: TRBJ1-5; v_gene: TRBV30; len: 12; CDR3aa: AWSVGDYNQPQH
j_gene: TRBJ2-7; v_gene: TRBV2; len: 10; CDR3aa: ASTGTVYEQY
j_gene: TRBJ2-3; v_gene: TRBV11-2; len: 10; CDR3aa: ASSLDFNTQY
j_gene: TRBJ2-2; v_gene: TRBV11-3; len: 13; CDR3aa: ASSLRTVNTGELF
j_gene: TRBJ1-5; v_gene: TRBV5-1; len: 13; CDR3aa: ASSPSEGGNQPQH
j_gene: TRBJ1-4; v_gene: TRBV18; len: 11; CDR3aa: ASSRASNEKLF
j_gene: TRBJ1-2; v_gene: TRBV18; len: 14; CDR3aa: ASSPPDTGGGYGYT
j_gene: TRBJ2-4; v_gene: TRBV7-2; len: 16; CDR3aa: ASSYRGGGVTTKNIQY
j_gene: TRBJ2-1; v_gene: TRBV9; len: 13; CDR3aa: ASSGTGFTYNEQF
j_gene: TRBJ2-5; v_gene: TRBV5-1; len: 11; CDR3aa: ASSSGQQETQY
j_gene: TRBJ1-5; v_gene: TRBV6-1; len: 13; CDR3aa: ASSEIWGGNQPQH
j_gene: TRBJ2-1; v_gene: TRBV30; len: 14; CDR3aa: AWRLRGLAGYNEQF
j_gene: TRBJ2-7; v_gene: TRBV7-9; len: 13; CDR3aa: ASSTSHSGGNEQY
j_gene: TRBJ2-1; v_gene: TRBV19; len: 14; CDR3aa: ASGGRQGNSYNEQF